What follows describes a single T cell receptor beta chain. It lacks a known antigen. There are no base qualities to consult, and no much larger clone falls within one base. Its CDR3 holds 15 amino acids, cysteine through phenylalanine. Only the CDR3 region is kept as DNA, spanning 45 bases read in frame from base 1. CDR1 is given as SGDLS and CDR2 as YYNGEE, both from the germline V gene. Trimmed from V: 5 bases; trimmed from J: 4 bases; junction bases lacking a gene match: 10. The CDR3 regions of human TCRbeta chains were analyzed by immunosequencing. As for the authors' bioinformatics: TCRs in the repertoires were matched against a reference library of SARS-CoV-2-specific TCRs that had been generated with the MIRA antigen-specificity platform. Breadth meant the fraction of unique TCRs that were SARS-CoV-2-associated, whereas depth meant the fraction of total T cells that were SARS-CoV-2-associated. Each spike-specific TCR was assigned to its reactive spike region and to a CD4 or CD8 class using the MIRA data. Log10-transformed breadth and depth values were compared by one-way ANOVA with Sidak's multiple comparisons tests. Here the immuneACCESS table is served through TCRdb, limited to in-frame sequences with V and J called. Missing clones are a known gap in these copies; in checked studies unresolved V genes cover under half, and the rest lacks a known reason. The V and J calls and clone size come from that table; D and trimming were worked out from the DNA. The sample contains under 200,000 clones, around nine tenths of them found a single time. About 3.6% of the sample comes from the top ten.

The sample originates from a study of T cell responses to AZD1222 COVID-19 vaccine listed by TCRdb under 2021. In the study overall: TCR sequencing covered 233 trial participants: 200 to 220 given two doses of AZD1222 and approximately 26 given two doses of MenACWY control vaccine. Trial participants were enrolled by age into 18-55, 56-69 and 70-plus year subgroups, with approximately 150, 30 and 60 TCR-sequenced participants respectively. Broader findings and caveats from the paper: Vaccine-associated CD4 TCRs spanned the whole spike protein, with dominant responses in regions 160-218 and 743-854. Conclusions about previously exposed vaccinees are limited because only a handful of AZD1222 recipients were SARS-CoV-2 seropositive at baseline. Because no day 14 peak-response samples were available, the repertoires could be characterized only after the peak T cell response. Nearly half of unique spike-specific TCRs reportedly recognized epitopes outside regions mutated in the B.1.351 and B.1.1.7 variants. After two AZD1222 doses, both the breadth and the depth of spike-specific TCRs were significantly higher than at day 0 and than in MenACWY recipients. In the small 56-69-year group, the increase in depth fell short of significance, most likely because of low power. Participants were mostly white British, with more females than males. The authors suggested clonal diversity may have been underestimated.

The meaning of the sample's time point label: about 28 days (+/-7) after the second vaccine dose. The treatment or condition label on this specimen signifies: meningococcal conjugate vaccine given as trial control. The vaccinee samples were drawn from two UK trials, COV001 and COV002, one of which was a single-blind randomized controlled phase 2/3 trial testing AZD1222 (ChAdOx1 nCoV-19) in healthy adults. Trial participant PBMC samples were collected at day 0 and day 28 after the second dose for TCRbeta chain sequencing. This TCR derives from an adult who received the MenACWY meningococcal vaccine as a control. The starting material was peripheral blood, obtained 28 days after the second dose of the MenACWY control vaccine. The rearranged segments are TRBV9 and TRBJ1-1, and TRBD1 aligns with 8 junction nucleotides. The DNA sequence is as follows: TGTGCCAGCAGTCTAGGGACAGGTAGCGCCACTGAAGCTTTCTTT. It codes for CASSLGTGSATEAFF.